This T cell receptor (beta chain) was sequenced in a study of control samples from healthy donors and cancer patients. The length of the CDR3 is 13 residues. Germline CDR1 GTSNPN, CDR2 SVGIG (reference sequence). Trimming removed 2 bases from V and 0 bases from J, with 7 bases in between. Here immunoSEQ multiplex PCR was the method, and the copy in TCRdb shows in-frame clones only, minus some. This sample has about 120,000 clones; 85% to 90% occur once, and the top ten carry 1% to 1.4%. The TCR was taken from a woman in her forties or fifties with colorectal cancer. The sample consisted of PBMCs. The gene calls are TRBV30 and TRBJ1-1; D gene uncertain. CDR3 protein: CAWSLGMNTEAFF. The CDR3 DNA sequence: TGTGCCTGGAGTCTCGGCATGAACACTGAAGCTTTCTTT.